This T cell receptor (beta chain) originates from a study of control samples from healthy donors and cancer patients. Assay: immunoSEQ multiplex PCR; the TCRdb copy retains only in-frame clones and omits some. Of over 100,000 clones in the sample, 88% were seen once. Sequencing was done on a sample of blood. The origin of this receptor is a man over 45 in good health.

The CDR3 bases are TGCGCCAGCAGGCAGACGCCGGGGTACGAGCAGTACTTC. As protein: CASRQTPGYEQYF. The chain joins TRBV5-1 to TRBJ2-7; a weak D match, TRBD2 (5 bases). Trimming stripped 5 bases from V and 4 bases from J, with 13 bases between. This CDR3 has 13 residues. CDR1 is SGHRS, CDR2 YFSETQ, per germline.